The sample holds a few counts of the clone carrying this T cell receptor (beta chain). The antigen is unknown. Preparation of the TCRbeta library used unique molecular identifiers. TCRdb independently ran MiXCR on the PCR reads; one entry per CDR3 protein. The sample carries hundreds of thousands of distinct CDR3 sequences, 10% to 15% recorded once. The data were obtained in a study of T-cell reconstitution after alpha-beta-depleted transplantation in children. The study, taken as a whole, reports: Reported findings indicate that, about two months after transplant, alpha-beta T cells came from several hundred expanded clones, which were derived from non-depleted graft cells. Hyperexpanded clones declined; after one year, newly produced T cells mostly supplied diversity.

This receptor was taken from a male patient younger than 18 who had a stem cell transplant for acute myeloid leukemia, so the T cells may come from the graft donor. Source: PBMCs, mostly from graft donor cells, taken 360 days after TCRalphabeta/CD19-depleted stem cell transplant.

CDR3 amino acids: CASSLGERDNQPQHF. Here the CDR3 DNA reads TGTGCCAGCAGCTTAGGAGAAAGAGATAATCAGCCCCAGCATTTT. This sequence joins TRBV7-9 and TRBJ1-5; D is unclear. There are 15 residues in the CDR3. V gave up 1 base and J gave up 4 bases, with 11 bases separating them. Germline CDR1 reads SEHNR; CDR2 reads FQNEAQ (reference sequence).